The 13 T cell receptor beta chains below were found in one sample sequenced in a study of identical twins (dated by TCRdb to about 2016). Library preparation employed 5' RACE. The run used an Illumina HiSeq 2000. TCRdb took the public reads, trimmed them with fastp at Q25, ran MiXCR for clone calling and kept in-frame beta chains. One record per CDR3 amino acid sequence lists the most common genes and DNA. The sample profile shows about 660,000 distinct CDR3 sequences; 8.5% to 9% of them were found once. The leading ten clones occupy about 0.98% of the sample. These records were also assigned to another study, of yellow fever vaccine responses in identical twins.

The sequencing sample was made of PBMCs. These receptors were obtained from a woman aged 18-30 years in good health.

Many counts were recorded for this clonotype. The CDR3 protein is CSASSGRWYEQYF. CDR3 DNA sequence: TGCAGTGCTAGTAGCGGCCGTTGGTACGAGCAGTACTTC. This chain joins TRBV20-1 and TRBJ2-7; D is possibly TRBD2 (6 bases). V was cut by 3 bases and J by 4 bases, with 13 bases left in between. Looked up from germline, CDR1 is DFQATT and CDR2 is SNEGSKA (reference sequence). The CDR3 covers 13 residues.

This clonotype came up a few times. V and J are TRBV7-2 and TRBJ2-3; a weak D match, TRBD2 (5 bases). This CDR3 is built from 16 residues. V lost 5 bases to trimming and J lost 2 bases, with 17 bases between them. The V gene's germline CDR1 is SGHTA and CDR2 FQGNSA. CDR3 amino acids: CASSNKRSSDTDTQYF. DNA for the CDR3: TGTGCCAGCAGCAATAAGCGGTCGTCGGACACAGATACGCAGTATTTT.

J is TRBJ2-1 and V is TRBV5-1; TRBD2 agrees at 13 bases. Trimming at V came to 0 bases and at J to 5 bases, leaving 5 bases not matched to a gene. The length of the CDR3 is 17 residues. Germline CDR1 SGHRS, CDR2 YFSETQ. This CDR3 reads CASSLGLAGGRNNEQFF. The CDR3 region has the DNA TGCGCCAGCAGCTTGGGACTAGCGGGAGGACGCAACAATGAGCAGTTCTTC.

This clonotype occurred many times. The chain is built from TRBV5-1 and TRBJ2-7; D gene uncertain. V lost 0 bases and J 3 bases, leaving 10 bases between the germline ends. Per germline, CDR1 SGHRS and CDR2 YFSETQ. The CDR3 extends over 14 amino acids. This CDR3 reads CASSLEGLNYEQYF. CDR3 sequence (DNA): TGCGCCAGCAGCTTGGAGGGCTTGAACTACGAGCAGTACTTC.

A word on this clonotype: The CDR3 end shows no conserved phenylalanine or tryptophan, and so a read error is likely. The DNA is omitted, as the CDR3 cannot be located on it reliably, and the CDR3 follows TCRdb's listing. The J gene is TRBJ1-1, the V gene TRBV6-5. Germline-derived CDR1 and CDR2 are MNHEY and SVGAGI. The CDR3 numbers 9 amino acids, ends counted. CDR3 region: CASSSGSFL.

This clonotype has only a few counts. CDR3 sequence reads: CSASSPPSSYNEQFF. The DNA of the CDR3 is TGCAGTGCTTCTTCTCCTCCGAGCTCCTACAATGAGCAGTTCTTC. J is TRBJ2-1 and V is TRBV20-1; D remains unclear. The V gene lost 5 bases and the J gene lost 0 bases, with 14 bases spanning the gap. CDR1 is DFQATT and CDR2 is SNEGSKA in the germline V gene (reference sequence). This CDR3 is 15 amino acids long.

This clonotype showed up many times. This chain links TRBV28 with TRBJ2-7; D may correspond to TRBD1 or TRBD2 (5 bases each). Germline V lookup: CDR1 MDHEN, CDR2 SYDVKM. The V end was cut by 2 bases, the J end by 6 bases, with 8 bases between. The CDR3 contains 12 residues. CDR3 region: CASSLRGAEQYF. Written as DNA, the CDR3 is TGTGCCAGCAGTTTAAGAGGGGCCGAGCAGTACTTC.

The gene calls are TRBV6-2 or TRBV6-3 and TRBJ1-1, with 7 bases that match TRBD1. Germline CDR1 reads MNHEY; CDR2 reads SVGEGT. This CDR3 spans 14 amino acids. V lost 6 bases, J lost 7 bases, and 11 bases stayed unmatched. The CDR3 reads CASSTTPTGVEAFF. For the CDR3, the DNA is TGTGCCAGCAGCACAACTCCAACAGGGGTTGAAGCTTTCTTT.

This clonotype was seen ten or more times. The rearrangement uses TRBV12-3 or TRBV12-4 and TRBJ2-1; TRBD2 aligns across 12 bases. CDR3 length equals 16 residues. The V and J ends lost 0 bases and 6 bases, in that order; junction bases with no gene match: 3. The chain's CDR3 is CASSLAGLAGSNEQFF. As DNA, the CDR3 is TGTGCCAGCAGTTTAGCCGGACTAGCGGGGAGCAATGAGCAGTTCTTC.

This chain connects TRBV18 to TRBJ1-1, with 8 bases that match TRBD1. CDR1 KGHSH and CDR2 LQKENI come from the germline V gene. The ends lost 3 bases at V and 1 base at J; junction bases unmatched: 10. The CDR3 is made up of 17 amino acids. The CDR3 DNA is TGTGCCAGCTCACCCATCTCAGGGGGCAGGCGGAACACTGAAGCTTTCTTT. As protein: CASSPISGGRRNTEAFF. Using reference TRBV18 and TRBJ1-1 for the parts outside the CDR3, the full variable domain is NAGVMQNPRHLVRRRGQEARLRCSPMKGHSHVYWYRQLPEEGLKFMVYLQKENIIDESGMPKERFSAEFPKEGPSILRIQQVVRGDSAAYFCASSPISGGRRNTEAFFGQGTRLTVV.

This clonotype appeared many times. The J gene is TRBJ2-1, the V gene TRBV7-2; D could derive from TRBD1 or TRBD2 (5 bases each). The CDR3 spans 16 residues. With 6 bases removed from V and 2 bases from J, the gap between germline ends came to 17 bases. Germline lookup yields CDR1 SGHTA and CDR2 FQGNSA. The CDR3 is CASSLSSGPTYNEQFF. The CDR3 DNA follows: TGTGCCAGCAGTCTGAGTTCGGGACCCACCTACAATGAGCAGTTCTTC.

This clonotype was seen more than once but under ten times. J is TRBJ2-1 and V is TRBV5-1; 7 bases align to TRBD2. Germline trimming cut 0 bases from V and 7 bases from J; bases unmatched to any gene: 7. Germline CDR1 reads SGHRS; CDR2 reads YFSETQ. The CDR3 has 15 residues. The CDR3 region is CASSLAPAGKNEQFF. In DNA, the CDR3 is TGCGCCAGCAGCTTGGCCCCAGCGGGGAAGAATGAGCAGTTCTTC.

This clonotype was detected a few times. The V gene is TRBV14, the J gene TRBJ2-7; D gene unclear. Between the trimmed V and J ends, which lost 3 bases and 3 bases, there was a span of 15 bases. The CDR3 totals 15 residues. The germline V gene has CDR1 SGHDN and CDR2 FVKESK. The CDR3 region is CASSQSSEDLYEQYF. CDR3 nucleotides: TGTGCCAGCAGCCAGTCCAGCGAGGACCTCTACGAGCAGTACTTC.